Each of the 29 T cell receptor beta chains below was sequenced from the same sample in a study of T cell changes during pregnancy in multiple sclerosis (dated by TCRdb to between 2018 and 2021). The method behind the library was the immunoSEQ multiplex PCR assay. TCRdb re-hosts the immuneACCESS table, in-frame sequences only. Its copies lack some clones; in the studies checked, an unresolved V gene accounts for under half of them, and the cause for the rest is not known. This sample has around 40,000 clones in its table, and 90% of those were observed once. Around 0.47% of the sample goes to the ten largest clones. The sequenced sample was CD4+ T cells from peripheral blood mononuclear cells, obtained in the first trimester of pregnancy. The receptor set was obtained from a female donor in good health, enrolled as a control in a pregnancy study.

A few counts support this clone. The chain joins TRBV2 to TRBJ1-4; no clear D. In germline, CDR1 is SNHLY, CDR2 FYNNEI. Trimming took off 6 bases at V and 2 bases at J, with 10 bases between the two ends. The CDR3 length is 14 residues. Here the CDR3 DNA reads TGTGCCAGCAGACTCCTTATCACTAATGAAAAACTGTTTTTT. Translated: CASRLLITNEKLFF.

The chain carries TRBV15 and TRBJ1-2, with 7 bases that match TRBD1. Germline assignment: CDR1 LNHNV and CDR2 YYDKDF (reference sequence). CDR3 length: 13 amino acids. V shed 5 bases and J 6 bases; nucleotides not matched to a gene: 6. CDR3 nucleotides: TGTGCCACCAGCGGGGGACAGCTAAATGGCTACACCTTC. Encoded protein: CATSGGQLNGYTF.

CDR3 loop: CASSLVGTGHRGNIQYF. The CDR3 coding sequence is TGTGCCAGCAGCTTAGTGGGAACGGGACATCGGGGAAACATTCAGTACTTC. The chain carries TRBV7-2 and TRBJ2-4; D is possibly TRBD1 (6 bases). The CDR3 runs to 17 residues. V lost 1 base to trimming and J lost 6 bases, with 19 bases between them. Per germline, CDR1 SGHTA and CDR2 FQGNSA.

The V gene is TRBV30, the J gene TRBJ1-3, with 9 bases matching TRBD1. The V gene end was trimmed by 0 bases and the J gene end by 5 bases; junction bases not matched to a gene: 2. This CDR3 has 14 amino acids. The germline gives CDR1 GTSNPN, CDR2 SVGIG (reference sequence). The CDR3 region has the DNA TGTGCCTGGAGTGTAGGACAGGGGAGAAACACCATATATTTT. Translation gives CAWSVGQGRNTIYF.

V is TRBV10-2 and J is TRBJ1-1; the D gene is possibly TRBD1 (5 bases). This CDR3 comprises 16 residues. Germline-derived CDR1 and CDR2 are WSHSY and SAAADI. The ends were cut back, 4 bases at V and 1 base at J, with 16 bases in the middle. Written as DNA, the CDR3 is TGCGCCAGCAGTGCCCCCCAGGGCTCATCGAACACTGAAGCTTTCTTT. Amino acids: CASSAPQGSSNTEAFF.

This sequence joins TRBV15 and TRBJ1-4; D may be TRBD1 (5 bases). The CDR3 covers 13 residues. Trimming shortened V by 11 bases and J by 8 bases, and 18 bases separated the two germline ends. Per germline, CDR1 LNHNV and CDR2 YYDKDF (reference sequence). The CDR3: CAAAGTQGEKLFF. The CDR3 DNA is TGTGCCGCTGCCGGGACTCAAGGCGAAAAACTGTTTTTT.

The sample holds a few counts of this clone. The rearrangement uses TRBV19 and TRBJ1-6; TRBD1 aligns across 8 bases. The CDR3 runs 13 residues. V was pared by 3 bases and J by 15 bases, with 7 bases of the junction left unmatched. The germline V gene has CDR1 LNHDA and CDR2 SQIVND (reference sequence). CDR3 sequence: CASSIGRTGYLHF. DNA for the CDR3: TGTGCCAGTAGTATCGGTCGGACAGGGTACCTCCACTTT.

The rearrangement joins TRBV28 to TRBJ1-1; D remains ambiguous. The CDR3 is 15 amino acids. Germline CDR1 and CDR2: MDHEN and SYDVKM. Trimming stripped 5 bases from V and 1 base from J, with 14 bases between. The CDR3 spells CASSDKSLGNTEAFF. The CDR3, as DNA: TGTGCCAGCAGTGACAAATCCCTGGGGAACACTGAAGCTTTCTTT.

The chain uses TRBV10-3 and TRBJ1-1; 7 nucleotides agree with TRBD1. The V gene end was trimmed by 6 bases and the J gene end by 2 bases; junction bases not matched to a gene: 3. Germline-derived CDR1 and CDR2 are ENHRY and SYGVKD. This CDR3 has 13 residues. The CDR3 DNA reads TGTGCCATCAGAGGGGGCCTAAACACTGAAGCTTTCTTT. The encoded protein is CAIRGGLNTEAFF.

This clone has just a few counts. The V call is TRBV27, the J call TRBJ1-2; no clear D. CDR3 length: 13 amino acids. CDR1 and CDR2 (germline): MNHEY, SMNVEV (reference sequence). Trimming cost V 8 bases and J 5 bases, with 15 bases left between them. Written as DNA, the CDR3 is TGTGCCAGCTCCCTCGGGGAGGGATATGGCTACACCTTC. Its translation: CASSLGEGYGYTF.

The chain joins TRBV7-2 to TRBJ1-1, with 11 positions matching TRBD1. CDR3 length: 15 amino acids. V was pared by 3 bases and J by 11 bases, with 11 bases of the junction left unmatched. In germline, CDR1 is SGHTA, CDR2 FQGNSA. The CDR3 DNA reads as TGTGCCAGCAGCTTCCCGGGGACAGGGGGGAGAAGGGCTTTCTTT. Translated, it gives CASSFPGTGGRRAFF.

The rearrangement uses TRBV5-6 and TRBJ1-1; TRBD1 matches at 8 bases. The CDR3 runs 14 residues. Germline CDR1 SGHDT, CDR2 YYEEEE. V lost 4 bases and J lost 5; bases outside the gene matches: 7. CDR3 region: CASSARTGNTEAFF. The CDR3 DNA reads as TGTGCCAGCAGCGCGCGGACAGGGAATACTGAAGCTTTCTTT.

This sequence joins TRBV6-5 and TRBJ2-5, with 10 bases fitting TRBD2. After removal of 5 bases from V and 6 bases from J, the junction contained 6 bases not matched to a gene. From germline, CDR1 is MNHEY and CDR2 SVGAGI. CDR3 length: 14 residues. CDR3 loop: CASSPGLAMKTQYF. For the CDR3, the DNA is TGTGCCAGCAGTCCGGGACTAGCGATGAAGACCCAGTACTTC.

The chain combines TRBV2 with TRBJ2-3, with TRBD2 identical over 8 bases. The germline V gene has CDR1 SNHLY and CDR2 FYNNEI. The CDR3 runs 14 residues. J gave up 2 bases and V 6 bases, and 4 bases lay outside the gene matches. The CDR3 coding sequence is TGTGCCAGCAGGCGAGCGGGGGACACAGATACGCAGTATTTT. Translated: CASRRAGDTDTQYF.

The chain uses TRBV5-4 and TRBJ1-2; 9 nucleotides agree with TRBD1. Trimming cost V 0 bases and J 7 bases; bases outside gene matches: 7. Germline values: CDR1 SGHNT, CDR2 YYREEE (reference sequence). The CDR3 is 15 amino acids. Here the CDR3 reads CASSLVTGGARGYTF. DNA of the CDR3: TGTGCCAGCAGCTTGGTCACAGGGGGCGCGCGTGGCTACACCTTC.

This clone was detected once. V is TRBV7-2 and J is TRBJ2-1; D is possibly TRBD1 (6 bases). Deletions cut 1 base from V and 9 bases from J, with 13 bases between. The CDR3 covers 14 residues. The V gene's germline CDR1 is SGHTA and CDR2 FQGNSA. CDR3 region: CASSLVSGGVEQFF. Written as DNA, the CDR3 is TGTGCCAGCAGCTTAGTCAGTGGGGGCGTTGAGCAGTTCTTC.

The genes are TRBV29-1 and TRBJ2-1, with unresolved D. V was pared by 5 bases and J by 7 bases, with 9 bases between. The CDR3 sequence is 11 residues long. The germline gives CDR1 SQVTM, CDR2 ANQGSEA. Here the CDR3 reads CSVLLRNEQFF. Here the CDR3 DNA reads TGCAGCGTTCTTCTCCGGAATGAGCAGTTCTTC.

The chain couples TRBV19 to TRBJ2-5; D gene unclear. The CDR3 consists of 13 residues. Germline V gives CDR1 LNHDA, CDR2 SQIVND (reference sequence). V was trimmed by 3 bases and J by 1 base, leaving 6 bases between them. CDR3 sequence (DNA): TGTGCCAGTAGTATTGACTCCCAAGAGACCCAGTACTTC. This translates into CASSIDSQETQYF.

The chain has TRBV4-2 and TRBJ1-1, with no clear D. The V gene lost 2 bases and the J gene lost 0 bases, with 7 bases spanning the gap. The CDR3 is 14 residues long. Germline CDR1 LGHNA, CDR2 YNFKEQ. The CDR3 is CASSQSTVNTEAFF. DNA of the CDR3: TGTGCCAGCAGCCAATCAACAGTGAACACTGAAGCTTTCTTT.

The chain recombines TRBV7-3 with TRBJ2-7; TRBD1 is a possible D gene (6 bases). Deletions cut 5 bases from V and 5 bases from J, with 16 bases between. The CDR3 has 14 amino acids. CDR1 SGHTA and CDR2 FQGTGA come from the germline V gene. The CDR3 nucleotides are TGTGCCAGCAGCCTAGGGGGACATTCGGACGAGCAGTACTTC. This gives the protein CASSLGGHSDEQYF.

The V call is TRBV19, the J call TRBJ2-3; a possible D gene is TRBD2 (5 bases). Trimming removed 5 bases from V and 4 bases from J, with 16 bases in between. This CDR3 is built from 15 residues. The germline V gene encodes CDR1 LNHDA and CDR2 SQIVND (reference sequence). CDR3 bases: TGTGCCAGTAGTCTCCCCGTCGGGGTTGCAGATACGCAGTATTTT. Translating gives CASSLPVGVADTQYF.

CDR3 loop: CASSLLAGAYNEQFF. In nucleotides, the CDR3 is TGTGCCAGCAGTTTACTAGCGGGGGCCTACAATGAGCAGTTCTTC. This chain links TRBV6-5 with TRBJ2-1; 11 nucleotides line up with TRBD2. The CDR3 runs to 15 residues. V dropped 4 bases and J dropped 2; count of bases not matched to a gene: 1. Germline lookup yields CDR1 MNHEY and CDR2 SVGAGI.

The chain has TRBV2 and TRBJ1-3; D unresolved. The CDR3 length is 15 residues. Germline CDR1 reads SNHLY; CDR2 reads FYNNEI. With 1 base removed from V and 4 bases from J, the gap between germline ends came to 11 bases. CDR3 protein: CASSEEVRSGNTIYF. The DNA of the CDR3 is TGTGCCAGCAGTGAAGAGGTCAGGTCCGGAAACACCATATATTTT.

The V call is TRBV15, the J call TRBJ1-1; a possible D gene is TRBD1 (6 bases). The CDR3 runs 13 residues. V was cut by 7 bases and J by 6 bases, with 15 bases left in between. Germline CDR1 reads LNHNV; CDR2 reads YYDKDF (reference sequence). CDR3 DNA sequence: TGTGCCACCACGAAACAGGGCTATCCTGAAGCTTTCTTT. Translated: CATTKQGYPEAFF.

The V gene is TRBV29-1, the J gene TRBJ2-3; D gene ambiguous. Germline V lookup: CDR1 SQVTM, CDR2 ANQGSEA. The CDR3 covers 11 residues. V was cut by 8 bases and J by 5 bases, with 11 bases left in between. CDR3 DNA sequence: TGCAGCCAGTCAACAAGAGATACGCAGTATTTT. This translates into CSQSTRDTQYF.

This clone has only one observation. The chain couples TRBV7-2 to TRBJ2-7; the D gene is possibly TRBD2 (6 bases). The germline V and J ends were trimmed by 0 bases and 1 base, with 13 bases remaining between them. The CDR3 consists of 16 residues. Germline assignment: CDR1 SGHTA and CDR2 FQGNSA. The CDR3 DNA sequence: TGTGCCAGCAGCTTAGCTCCGGGACTGTTATCCTACGAGCAGTACTTC. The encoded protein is CASSLAPGLLSYEQYF.

CDR3 sequence: CASSLQGTGNTIYF. The CDR3 DNA is TGCGCCAGCAGCTTGCAGGGGACTGGAAACACCATATATTTT. The chain carries TRBV5-1 and TRBJ1-3; D is perhaps TRBD1 (6 bases). This CDR3 region has 14 residues. Deletions cut 1 base from V and 2 bases from J, with 7 bases between. Germline-derived CDR1 and CDR2 are SGHRS and YFSETQ.

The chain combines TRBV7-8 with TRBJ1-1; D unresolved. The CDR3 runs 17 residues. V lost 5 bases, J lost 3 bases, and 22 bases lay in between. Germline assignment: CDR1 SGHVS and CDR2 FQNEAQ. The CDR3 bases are TGTGCCAGCAGCCCGCGGGAACTTAAGGCGGGGTACACTGAAGCTTTCTTT. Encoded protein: CASSPRELKAGYTEAFF. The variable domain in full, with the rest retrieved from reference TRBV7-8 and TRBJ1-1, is GAGVSQSPRYKVAKRGQDVALRCDPISGHVSLFWYQQALGQGPEFLTYFQNEAQLDKSGLPSDRFFAERPEGSVSTLKIQRTQQEDSAVYLCASSPRELKAGYTEAFFGQGTRLTVV.

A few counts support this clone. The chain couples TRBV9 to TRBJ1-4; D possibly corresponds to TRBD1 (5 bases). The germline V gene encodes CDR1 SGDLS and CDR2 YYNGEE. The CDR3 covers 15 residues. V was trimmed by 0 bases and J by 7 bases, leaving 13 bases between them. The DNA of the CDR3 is TGTGCCAGCAGCGTAGGGCAGGGAAAGGGTGAAAAACTGTTTTTT. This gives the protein CASSVGQGKGEKLFF.